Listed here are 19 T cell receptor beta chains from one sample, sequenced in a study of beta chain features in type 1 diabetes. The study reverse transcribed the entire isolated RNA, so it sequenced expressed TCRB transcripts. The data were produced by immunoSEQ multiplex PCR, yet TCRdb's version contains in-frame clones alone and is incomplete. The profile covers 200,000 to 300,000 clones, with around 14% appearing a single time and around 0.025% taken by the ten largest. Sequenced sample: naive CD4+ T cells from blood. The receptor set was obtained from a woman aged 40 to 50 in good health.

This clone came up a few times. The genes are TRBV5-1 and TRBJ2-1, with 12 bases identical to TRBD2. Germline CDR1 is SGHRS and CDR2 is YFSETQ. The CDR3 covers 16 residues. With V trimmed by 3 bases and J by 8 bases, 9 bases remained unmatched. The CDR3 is CASSWRLAGGLDEQFF. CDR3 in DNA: TGCGCCAGCAGCTGGAGGCTAGCGGGGGGGCTCGATGAGCAGTTCTTC.

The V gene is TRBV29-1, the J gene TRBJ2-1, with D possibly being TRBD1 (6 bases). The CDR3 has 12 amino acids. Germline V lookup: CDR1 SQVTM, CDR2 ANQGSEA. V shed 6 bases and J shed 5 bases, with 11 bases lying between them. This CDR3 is CSVRGNNNEQFF. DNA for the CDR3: TGCAGCGTCAGGGGAAATAACAATGAGCAGTTCTTC.

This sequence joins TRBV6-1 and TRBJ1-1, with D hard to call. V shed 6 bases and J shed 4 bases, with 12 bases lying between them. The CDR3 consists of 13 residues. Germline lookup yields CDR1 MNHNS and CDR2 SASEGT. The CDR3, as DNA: TGTGCCAGCAGACTGATGATGAGCACTGAAGCTTTCTTT. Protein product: CASRLMMSTEAFF.

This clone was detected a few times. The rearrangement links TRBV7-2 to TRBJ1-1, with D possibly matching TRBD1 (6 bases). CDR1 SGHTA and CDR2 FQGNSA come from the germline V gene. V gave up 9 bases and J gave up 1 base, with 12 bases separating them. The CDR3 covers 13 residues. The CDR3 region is CARQDRANTEAFF. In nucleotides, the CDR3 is TGTGCCAGACAGGACAGAGCGAACACTGAAGCTTTCTTT.

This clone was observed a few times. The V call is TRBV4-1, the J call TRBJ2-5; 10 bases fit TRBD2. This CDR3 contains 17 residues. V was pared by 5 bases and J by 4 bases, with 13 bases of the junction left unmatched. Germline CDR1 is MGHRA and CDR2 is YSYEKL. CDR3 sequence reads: CASSALGAGGPGETQYF. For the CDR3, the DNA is TGCGCCAGCAGCGCCCTCGGAGCGGGGGGGCCGGGAGAGACCCAGTACTTC.

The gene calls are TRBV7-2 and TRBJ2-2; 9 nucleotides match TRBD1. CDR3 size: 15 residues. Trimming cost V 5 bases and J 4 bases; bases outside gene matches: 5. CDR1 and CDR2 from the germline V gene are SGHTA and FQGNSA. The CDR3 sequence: CASSQGQGGTGELFF. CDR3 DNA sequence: TGTGCCAGCAGCCAGGGACAGGGAGGCACCGGGGAGCTGTTTTTT.

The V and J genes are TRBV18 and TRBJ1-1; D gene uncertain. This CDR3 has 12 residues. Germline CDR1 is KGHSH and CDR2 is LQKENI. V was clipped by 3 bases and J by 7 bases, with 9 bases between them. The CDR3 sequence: CASSPAEGEAFF. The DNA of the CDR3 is TGTGCCAGCTCACCGGCGGAAGGTGAAGCTTTCTTT. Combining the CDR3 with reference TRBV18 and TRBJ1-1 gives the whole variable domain NAGVMQNPRHLVRRRGQEARLRCSPMKGHSHVYWYRQLPEEGLKFMVYLQKENIIDESGMPKERFSAEFPKEGPSILRIQQVVRGDSAAYFCASSPAEGEAFFGQGTRLTVV.

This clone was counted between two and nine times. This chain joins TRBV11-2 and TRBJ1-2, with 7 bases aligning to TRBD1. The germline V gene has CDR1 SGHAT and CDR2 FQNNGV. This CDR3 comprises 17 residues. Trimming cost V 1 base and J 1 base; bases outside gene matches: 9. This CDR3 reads CASSLGTGTEDNYGYTF. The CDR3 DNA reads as TGTGCCAGCAGCTTAGGAACCGGGACAGAGGATAACTATGGCTACACCTTC.

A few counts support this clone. CDR3 amino acids: CASSVVGGQVNTEAFF. CDR3 DNA sequence: TGTGCCAGCAGCGTAGTGGGGGGACAGGTGAACACTGAAGCTTTCTTT. The gene calls are TRBV9 and TRBJ1-1; 8 nucleotides align to TRBD1. V lost 0 bases to trimming and J lost 0 bases; unmatched junction nucleotides: 4. Germline V gives CDR1 SGDLS, CDR2 YYNGEE. The CDR3 consists of 16 residues.

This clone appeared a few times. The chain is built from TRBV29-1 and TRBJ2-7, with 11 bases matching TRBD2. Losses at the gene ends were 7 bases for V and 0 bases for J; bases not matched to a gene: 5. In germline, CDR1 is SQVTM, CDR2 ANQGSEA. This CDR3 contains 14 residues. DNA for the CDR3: TGCAGCGCCCTGACTAGCGGGACCTCCTACGAGCAGTACTTC. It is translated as CSALTSGTSYEQYF.

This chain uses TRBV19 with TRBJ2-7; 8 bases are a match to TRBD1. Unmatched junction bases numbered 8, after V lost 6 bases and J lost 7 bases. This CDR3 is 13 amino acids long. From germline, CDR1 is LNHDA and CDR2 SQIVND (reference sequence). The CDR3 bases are TGTGCCAGTAGCGGCGGACAGGGAGGAGAGCAGTACTTC. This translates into CASSGGQGGEQYF.

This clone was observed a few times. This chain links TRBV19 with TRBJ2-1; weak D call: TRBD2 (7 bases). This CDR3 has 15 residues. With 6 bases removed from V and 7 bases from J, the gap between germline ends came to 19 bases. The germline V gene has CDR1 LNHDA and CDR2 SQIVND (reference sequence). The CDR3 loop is CASRPVVGGGNEQFF. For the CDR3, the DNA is TGTGCCAGTAGGCCGGTCGTAGGGGGGGGAAATGAGCAGTTCTTC.

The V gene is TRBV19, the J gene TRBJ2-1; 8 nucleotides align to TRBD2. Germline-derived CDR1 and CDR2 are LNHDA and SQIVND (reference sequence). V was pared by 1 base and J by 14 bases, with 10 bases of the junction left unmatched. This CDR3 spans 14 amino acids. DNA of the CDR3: TGTGCCAGTAGTATAGTTGGTTTGCGGGGGGAAGAGTTCTTC. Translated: CASSIVGLRGEEFF.

The CDR3 sequence: CSVEVRGGLTDTQYF. Here the CDR3 DNA reads TGCAGCGTTGAGGTCCGGGGGGGCCTCACAGATACGCAGTATTTT. The chain uses TRBV29-1 and TRBJ2-3; the match to TRBD2 covers 8 bases. Unmatched junction bases numbered 7, after V lost 3 bases and J lost 2 bases. Looked up from germline, CDR1 is SQVTM and CDR2 is ANQGSEA. CDR3 size: 15 residues.

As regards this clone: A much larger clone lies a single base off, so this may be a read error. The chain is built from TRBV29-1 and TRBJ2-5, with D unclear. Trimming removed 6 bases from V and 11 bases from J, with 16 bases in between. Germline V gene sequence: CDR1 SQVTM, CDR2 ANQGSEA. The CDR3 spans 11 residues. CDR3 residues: CSVTRGREQYF. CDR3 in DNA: TGCAGCGTCACTCGTGGTCGTGAACAGTACTTC.

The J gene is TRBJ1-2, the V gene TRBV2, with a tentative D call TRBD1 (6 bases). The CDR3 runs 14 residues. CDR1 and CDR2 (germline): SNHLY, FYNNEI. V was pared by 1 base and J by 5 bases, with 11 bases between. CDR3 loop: CASSEGTVGYGYTF. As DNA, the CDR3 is TGTGCCAGCAGTGAAGGGACAGTGGGGTATGGCTACACCTTC.

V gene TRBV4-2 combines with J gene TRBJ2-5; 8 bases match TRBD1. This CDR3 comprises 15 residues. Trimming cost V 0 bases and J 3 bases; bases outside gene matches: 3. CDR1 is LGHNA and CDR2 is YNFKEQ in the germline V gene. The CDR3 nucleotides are TGTGCCAGCAGCCAAGAGGGGACAGGAGAAGAGACCCAGTACTTC. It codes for CASSQEGTGEETQYF.

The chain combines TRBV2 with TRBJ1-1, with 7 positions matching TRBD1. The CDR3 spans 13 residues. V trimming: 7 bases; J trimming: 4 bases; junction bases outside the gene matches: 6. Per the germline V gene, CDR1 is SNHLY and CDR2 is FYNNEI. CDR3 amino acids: CASTAQGGTEAFF. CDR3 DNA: TGTGCCAGCACCGCCCAGGGGGGCACTGAAGCTTTCTTT.

The CDR3 spells CASSLDGTGVETQYF. Here the CDR3 DNA reads TGTGCCAGCAGCTTAGATGGGACAGGGGTCGAGACCCAGTACTTC. The chain combines TRBV7-9 with TRBJ2-5; TRBD1 matches 10 bases. V dropped 1 base and J dropped 5; count of bases not matched to a gene: 4. The CDR3 runs 15 residues. Germline V CDR1 and CDR2: SEHNR, FQNEAQ (reference sequence). Supplemented by reference TRBV7-9 and TRBJ2-5, the full variable domain reads DTGVSQNPRHKITKRGQNVTFRCDPISEHNRLYWYRQTLGQGPEFLTYFQNEAQLEKSRLLSDRFSAERPKGSFSTLEIQRTEQGDSAMYLCASSLDGTGVETQYFGPGTRLLVL.